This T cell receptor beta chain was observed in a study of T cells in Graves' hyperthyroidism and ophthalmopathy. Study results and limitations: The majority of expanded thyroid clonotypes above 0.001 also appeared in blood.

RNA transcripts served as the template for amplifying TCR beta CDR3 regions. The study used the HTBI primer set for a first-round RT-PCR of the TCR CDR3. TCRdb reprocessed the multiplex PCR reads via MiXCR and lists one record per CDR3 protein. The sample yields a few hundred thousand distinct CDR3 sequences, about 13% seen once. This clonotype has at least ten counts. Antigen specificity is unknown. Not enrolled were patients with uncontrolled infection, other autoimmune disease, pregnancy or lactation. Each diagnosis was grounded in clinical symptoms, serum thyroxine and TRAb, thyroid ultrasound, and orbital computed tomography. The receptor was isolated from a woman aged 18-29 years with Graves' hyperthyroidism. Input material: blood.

CDR3 residues: CASSRRGSTDTQYF. The CDR3, as DNA: TGTGCCAGCAGCCGCAGGGGCAGCACAGATACGCAGTATTTT. The gene calls are TRBV7-3 and TRBJ2-3; a weak D match, TRBD1 (6 bases). V lost 5 bases to trimming and J lost 0 bases, with 9 bases between them. The germline V gene encodes CDR1 SGHTA and CDR2 FQGTGA. The CDR3 loop spans 14 amino acids.